This TCR beta chain emerged from a study of neoadjuvant nivolumab and ipilimumab in lung cancer. The V and J ends lost 4 bases and 6 bases, in that order; junction bases with no gene match: 10. Germline V lookup: CDR1 SGHRS, CDR2 YFSETQ. This CDR3 is 17 amino acids long. Whole-study results and caveats: Compared with tumor-adjacent uninvolved lung, resected tumors showed greater richness and clonality. Pathologic regression was not significantly tied to TCR clonality.

Clones were sequenced by immunoSEQ multiplex PCR, and TCRdb holds only the in-frame ones, with some missing. In the table there are over 15,000 clones, 65% to 85% of which are singletons. Note on this clone: Antigen: not known.

This receptor was obtained from an adult with non-small cell lung cancer. The sequencing used tumor tissue, collected after neoadjuvant nivolumab, alone or with ipilimumab, at or shortly before surgery. The chain uses TRBV5-1 and TRBJ2-3; TRBD2 aligns across 14 bases. In DNA, the CDR3 is TGCGCCAGCAGCATCGGACTAGCGGGGGGATCCTCGGATACGCAGTATTTT. Protein sequence: CASSIGLAGGSSDTQYF.